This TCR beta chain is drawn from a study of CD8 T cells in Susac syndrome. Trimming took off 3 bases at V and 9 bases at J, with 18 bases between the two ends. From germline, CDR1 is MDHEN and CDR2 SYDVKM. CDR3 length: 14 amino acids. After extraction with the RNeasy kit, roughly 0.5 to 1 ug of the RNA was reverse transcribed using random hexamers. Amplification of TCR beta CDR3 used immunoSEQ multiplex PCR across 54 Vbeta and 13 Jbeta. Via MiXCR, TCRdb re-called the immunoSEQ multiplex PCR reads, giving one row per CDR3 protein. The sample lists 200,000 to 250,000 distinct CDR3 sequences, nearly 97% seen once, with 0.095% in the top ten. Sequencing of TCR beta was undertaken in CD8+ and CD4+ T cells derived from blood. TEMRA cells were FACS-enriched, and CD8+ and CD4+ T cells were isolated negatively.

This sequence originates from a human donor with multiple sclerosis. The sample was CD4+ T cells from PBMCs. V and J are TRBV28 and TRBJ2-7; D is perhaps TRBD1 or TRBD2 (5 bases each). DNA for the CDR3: TGTGCCAGCAGTTTGACAGCCGGGGCGCGGGTGCAGTACTTC. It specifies CASSLTAGARVQYF.